The 23 T cell receptor beta chains in this list originate from one sample, sequenced in a study of T cell repertoires in cytomegalovirus infection. One entry per CDR3 protein, called by TCRdb with MiXCR from the reads. Of hundreds of thousands of distinct CDR3 sequences listed, approximately 7% are singletons. The sample was PBMCs. The receptor source for this set is a human donor in good health (CMV status not recorded). Some clones in this sample may be carry-over from other donors' samples.

This sequence joins TRBV2 and TRBJ2-3; the D gene could be TRBD1 or TRBD2 (5 bases each). Deletions cut 7 bases from V and 2 bases from J, with 10 bases between. CDR3 length: 13 amino acids. The germline CDR1 and CDR2 sequences are SNHLY and FYNNEI. The CDR3 region is CASTGDATDTQYF. The CDR3 DNA reads TGTGCCAGCACTGGGGACGCCACAGATACGCAGTATTTT.

At least ten counts were recorded for this clonotype. The chain uses TRBV6-1 and TRBJ1-2; TRBD1 matches at 8 bases. V lost 9 bases and J lost 4; bases outside the gene matches: 4. The CDR3 contains 12 residues. Germline V gene lookup returns CDR1 MNHNS and CDR2 SASEGT. The CDR3: CASRTGTYGYTF. Here the CDR3 DNA reads TGTGCCAGTCGGACAGGGACCTATGGCTACACCTTC.

J is TRBJ2-5 and V is TRBV20-1; D possibly uses TRBD1 or TRBD2 (5 bases each). Germline values: CDR1 DFQATT, CDR2 SNEGSKA (reference sequence). Trimming shortened V by 4 bases and J by 2 bases, and 14 bases separated the two germline ends. This CDR3 contains 14 residues. The CDR3 loop reads CSAKVPGRQETQYF. The CDR3 DNA reads TGCAGTGCTAAAGTACCGGGACGTCAAGAGACCCAGTACTTC.

This clonotype was seen repeatedly, ten times or more. The V call is TRBV12-3 or TRBV12-4, the J call TRBJ2-7, with 8 bases matching TRBD1. This CDR3 is 14 amino acids long. With 6 bases clipped from V and 6 bases from J, the junction kept 10 bases outside the gene matches. DNA for the CDR3: TGTGCCAGCAGCCCGCCAGGACAGGGTAGCGAGCAGTACTTC. The encoded protein is CASSPPGQGSEQYF.

This clonotype was picked up many times. The rearrangement uses TRBV7-2 and TRBJ2-5; TRBD1 is a possible D gene (6 bases). The CDR3 is 16 residues long. Germline loops: CDR1 SGHTA, CDR2 FQGNSA. Trimming left V 2 bases short and J 5 bases short, with 18 bases between. CDR3 amino acids: CASSLPLWGQIETQYF. CDR3 coding DNA: TGTGCCAGCAGCTTACCACTATGGGGGCAGATCGAGACCCAGTACTTC.

This clonotype was observed many times. This chain links TRBV28 with TRBJ1-5; D gene ambiguous. This CDR3 region has 14 residues. V was shortened by 6 bases and J by 9 bases, with 18 bases between the two germline ends. CDR1 and CDR2 (germline): MDHEN, SYDVKM. CDR3 nucleotides: TGTGCCAGCAGCTTCTTAAAGGGTCCGGGGCCCCAGCATTTT. Its translation: CASSFLKGPGPQHF.

This clonotype was seen many times. This sequence joins TRBV7-6 and TRBJ1-6; D is ambiguous. The CDR3 is made up of 14 amino acids. Per the germline V gene, CDR1 is SGHVS and CDR2 is FNYEAQ. Trimming stripped 5 bases from V and 7 bases from J, with 12 bases between. Here the CDR3 reads CASSPLDGNSPLHF. CDR3 sequence (DNA): TGTGCCAGCAGCCCCTTGGACGGGAATTCACCCCTCCACTTT.

This clonotype was observed at least ten times. J is TRBJ1-2 and V is TRBV10-3; the D gene is possibly TRBD1 (5 bases). The germline V gene has CDR1 ENHRY and CDR2 SYGVKD. This CDR3 contains 13 residues. Trimming removed 7 bases from V and 4 bases from J, with 13 bases in between. The CDR3 coding sequence is TGTGCCATCACCCTGGGCGGGGGCTATGGCTACACCTTC. Translating it yields CAITLGGGYGYTF.

This clonotype was observed many times. J is TRBJ2-2 and V is TRBV3-1, with TRBD2 as a possible D gene (6 bases). Looked up from germline, CDR1 is LGHDT and CDR2 is YNNKEL (reference sequence). Trimming pared 1 base from V and 6 bases from J, leaving 15 bases between. This CDR3 has 16 amino acids. This chain's CDR3 is CASSQAGTGGSGELFF. CDR3 in DNA: TGTGCCAGCAGCCAAGCCGGGACTGGGGGTTCCGGGGAGCTGTTTTTT.

This clonotype came up many times. The chain has TRBV5-1 and TRBJ2-5, with 10 bases fitting TRBD2. The V gene's germline CDR1 is SGHRS and CDR2 YFSETQ. V was pared by 0 bases and J by 4 bases, with 9 bases of the junction left unmatched. The CDR3 runs to 17 residues. CDR3 residues: CASSLGGQRGGRETQYF. DNA for the CDR3: TGCGCCAGCAGCTTGGGAGGACAGCGGGGGGGCAGAGAGACCCAGTACTTC.

The rearrangement links TRBV29-1 to TRBJ2-2, with D hard to call. V was clipped by 8 bases and J by 5 bases, with 12 bases between them. Germline V gene lookup returns CDR1 SQVTM and CDR2 ANQGSEA. CDR3 length: 12 amino acids. The CDR3 sequence is CSFIPETGELFF. CDR3 in DNA: TGCAGCTTCATACCCGAGACCGGGGAGCTGTTTTTT.

This chain joins TRBV29-1 and TRBJ1-5, with D possibly matching TRBD1 (6 bases). From germline, CDR1 is SQVTM and CDR2 ANQGSEA. The CDR3 covers 15 residues. Trimming pared 5 bases from V and 4 bases from J, leaving 18 bases between. The CDR3 DNA sequence: TGCAGCGTTCACATAGGGGGGGGGCAGAATCAGCCCCAGCATTTT. Its protein product is CSVHIGGGQNQPQHF.

The sample holds many counts of this clonotype. The gene calls are TRBV6-1 and TRBJ1-2, with D hard to call. The length of the CDR3 is 13 residues. Trimming left V 6 bases short and J 2 bases short, with 10 bases between. Germline-derived CDR1 and CDR2 are MNHNS and SASEGT. The CDR3 DNA follows: TGTGCCAGCAGGCAAGACACGAACTATGGCTACACCTTC. Its protein product is CASRQDTNYGYTF.

There are many counts of this clonotype. This chain connects TRBV7-9 to TRBJ1-5; the D gene is possibly TRBD1 (6 bases). This CDR3 is 15 amino acids long. Trimming removed 11 bases at V and 0 bases at J, with 17 bases between. Germline V lookup: CDR1 SEHNR, CDR2 FQNEAQ (reference sequence). The CDR3 region has the DNA TGTGCCCGCATACCCGGACAGAATAGCAATCAGCCCCAGCATTTT. Translating gives CARIPGQNSNQPQHF. The whole variable domain, remainder taken from reference TRBV7-9 and TRBJ1-5, is DTGVSQNPRHKITKRGQNVTFRCDPISEHNRLYWYRQTLGQGPEFLTYFQNEAQLEKSRLLSDRFSAERPKGSFSTLEIQRTEQGDSAMYLCARIPGQNSNQPQHFGDGTRLSIL.

This clonotype has a count of ten or more. This rearrangement joins TRBV27 to TRBJ2-5; D is uncertain. V dropped 3 bases and J dropped 5 bases, with 10 bases sitting between them. The CDR3 contains 13 residues. The V gene's germline CDR1 is MNHEY and CDR2 SMNVEV (reference sequence). For the CDR3, the DNA is TGTGCCAGCAGTTTTACGGGCGCGGAGACCCAGTACTTC. As protein: CASSFTGAETQYF.

Many counts were recorded for this clonotype. The V and J genes are TRBV7-6 and TRBJ2-2, with a possible D match to TRBD2 (6 bases). CDR3 length: 15 amino acids. Per germline, CDR1 SGHVS and CDR2 FNYEAQ. Trimming took 3 bases from V and 1 from J, leaving 9 bases between them. The CDR3 loop is CASSFGTLNTGELFF. CDR3 in DNA: TGTGCCAGCAGCTTCGGGACTTTGAACACCGGGGAGCTGTTTTTT.

The table lists this clonotype with many counts. The V gene is TRBV18, the J gene TRBJ2-3; 7 bases fit TRBD1. Germline CDR1 KGHSH, CDR2 LQKENI. V lost 4 bases and J lost 2; bases outside the gene matches: 6. The CDR3 covers 15 residues. The CDR3 DNA reads TGTGCCAGCTCACTAAGACAGGGTACCACAGATACGCAGTATTTT. It specifies CASSLRQGTTDTQYF.

This clonotype was seen at least ten times. This chain links TRBV7-2 with TRBJ1-5; unclear D gene. The germline CDR1 and CDR2 sequences are SGHTA and FQGNSA. Trimming removed 9 bases at V and 1 base at J, with 7 bases between. This CDR3 has 12 amino acids. The chain's CDR3 is CARRQSNQPQHF. The CDR3 nucleotides read TGTGCCAGGCGGCAGAGCAATCAGCCCCAGCATTTT.

This clonotype was counted at least ten times. The gene calls are TRBV29-1 and TRBJ2-7; D remains unclear. Deletions cut 6 bases from V and 5 bases from J, with 11 bases between. The CDR3 contains 11 residues. CDR1 is SQVTM, CDR2 ANQGSEA, per germline. The CDR3: CSVETGHEQYF. The CDR3 DNA reads as TGCAGCGTGGAGACCGGCCACGAGCAGTACTTC.

The sample holds many counts of this clonotype. J is TRBJ1-2 and V is TRBV30; D is ambiguous. Germline V gives CDR1 GTSNPN, CDR2 SVGIG (reference sequence). This CDR3 is 12 amino acids long. Between the trimmed V and J ends, which lost 1 base and 5 bases, there was a span of 8 bases. This CDR3 is CAWSEQIYGYTF. The CDR3 DNA sequence: TGTGCCTGGAGTGAACAGATATATGGCTACACCTTC.

This clonotype was recorded at least ten times. The rearrangement joins TRBV28 to TRBJ2-5, with 11 positions matching TRBD2. Germline assignment: CDR1 MDHEN and CDR2 SYDVKM. This CDR3 has 15 residues. J was trimmed by 5 bases and V by 4 bases; bases with no gene match: 6. The DNA of the CDR3 is TGTGCCAGCAGTTCGCCCCTAGCGGGGGGCGAGACCCAGTACTTC. Its translation: CASSSPLAGGETQYF. Together with reference TRBV28 and TRBJ2-5, the CDR3 gives the full variable domain: DVKVTQSSRYLVKRTGEKVFLECVQDMDHENMFWYRQDPGLGLRLIYFSYDVKMKEKGDIPEGYSVSREKKERFSLILESASTNQTSMYLCASSSPLAGGETQYFGPGTRLLVL.

This clonotype was detected a few times. V gene TRBV5-5 combines with J gene TRBJ2-1; D is uncertain. Germline V lookup: CDR1 SGHKS, CDR2 YYEKEE (reference sequence). The CDR3 totals 19 residues. V was clipped by 0 bases and J by 1 base, with 20 bases between them. CDR3 bases: TGTGCCAGCAGCTTGGGTGGTCACCCTGGACGTAAATCCTACAATGAGCAGTTCTTC. Translation gives CASSLGGHPGRKSYNEQFF.

This clonotype occurred a few times. The CDR3 loop is CASQGQYSYNEQFF. In DNA form, the CDR3 reads TGTGCCAGCCAAGGGCAGTACTCCTACAATGAGCAGTTCTTC. The rearrangement uses TRBV3-1 and TRBJ2-1; D remains unclear. The CDR3 contains 14 residues. V was cut by 8 bases and J by 0 bases, with 11 bases left in between. Germline CDR1 and CDR2: LGHDT and YNNKEL (reference sequence).